This TCR beta chain is from a study of T-cell reconstitution after alpha-beta-depleted transplantation in children (dated by TCRdb to 2016 to 2017). For the study in its entirety: The study quantitatively tracked T-cell immune reconstitution after TCRalphabeta/CD19-depleted allogeneic hematopoietic cell transplantation in children using TCR repertoire profiling.

The CDR3, cysteine through phenylalanine, is 17 amino acids long. The kept DNA is CDR3 alone, 51 bases in frame from the first base. Trimming removed 6 bases from V and 2 bases from J; the gene matches leave 10 bases unexplained. The library was obtained by PCR. The sample was run on an Illumina HiSeq 2500. TCR library preparation used molecular barcoding, with unique molecular identifiers applied to normalize quantification of the TCRbeta repertoire. Through fastp at Q25 and MiXCR, TCRdb rebuilt clones from the public reads, retaining in-frame beta chains. Rows are combined by CDR3 protein, so each entry shows the most common genes and DNA. The sample profile shows about 610,000 distinct CDR3 sequences; roughly a tenth of them were found once. The ten largest clones add up to 4% to 5% of the sample. This clonotype was detected only a few times. Its antigen specificity is not known. There are no base qualities to consult, and no much larger clone falls within one base.

The sequence joins TRBV12-3 or TRBV12-4 to TRBJ2-2; 9 central nucleotides agree with TRBD2. The receptor's source is a human donor who donated a stem cell graft to a child with acute myeloid leukemia. The specimen was PBMCs from the stem cell graft donor, collected from the stem cell graft. At the DNA level, the sequence is TGTGCCAGCAGCCGCGCGGGCGGGAGGGCCAACACCGGGGAGCTGTTTTTT. The translation is CASSRAGGRANTGELFF.